A single sample gave rise to the 27 T cell receptor beta chains below, sequenced in a study of blood T cell repertoires in COVID-19. Libraries were prepared by immunoSEQ multiplex PCR; TCRdb keeps only in-frame clonotypes and omits some of them. The repertoire holds approximately 250,000 clones, with 75% to 85% as singletons. What was sequenced was peripheral blood. These receptors came from a woman aged 50 to 65 with acute or convalescent COVID-19.

This clone was seen only once. The rearrangement uses TRBV28 and TRBJ1-4, with 9 bases fitting TRBD1. CDR3 length: 14 amino acids. Per germline, CDR1 MDHEN and CDR2 SYDVKM. V lost 8 bases to trimming and J lost 6 bases; unmatched junction nucleotides: 7. The CDR3 nucleotides read TGTGCCAGCCAACAGACAGGGGGAGATGAAAAACTGTTTTTT. As protein: CASQQTGGDEKLFF. Combining the CDR3 with reference TRBV28 and TRBJ1-4 gives the whole variable domain DVKVTQSSRYLVKRTGEKVFLECVQDMDHENMFWYRQDPGLGLRLIYFSYDVKMKEKGDIPEGYSVSREKKERFSLILESASTNQTSMYLCASQQTGGDEKLFFGSGTQLSVL.

V gene TRBV28 combines with J gene TRBJ2-7; TRBD1 might be the D (5 bases). Trimming took 4 bases from V and 6 from J, leaving 10 bases between them. Germline V gene sequence: CDR1 MDHEN, CDR2 SYDVKM. This CDR3 contains 12 residues. CDR3 nucleotides: TGTGCCAGCAGTTCCCAGGGCCTCGAGCAGTACTTC. Its protein is CASSSQGLEQYF.

The V and J genes are TRBV29-1 and TRBJ1-5; D perhaps matches TRBD1 (6 bases). This CDR3 contains 13 residues. Germline values: CDR1 SQVTM, CDR2 ANQGSEA. V was shortened by 5 bases and J by 2 bases, with 10 bases between the two germline ends. CDR3 sequence reads: CSVRGAGNQPQHF. DNA for the CDR3: TGCAGCGTTCGGGGGGCGGGCAATCAGCCCCAGCATTTT.

The chain recombines TRBV5-1 with TRBJ2-1; 10 bases line up with TRBD2. Germline values: CDR1 SGHRS, CDR2 YFSETQ. This CDR3 is built from 16 residues. The V gene end was trimmed by 4 bases and the J gene end by 8 bases; junction bases not matched to a gene: 12. As DNA, the CDR3 is TGCGCCAGCAGCCCGGGGCTACTAGCGGGAACCGATGAGCAGTTCTTC. Translated, it gives CASSPGLLAGTDEQFF.

The chain joins TRBV5-1 to TRBJ2-5; 7 bases line up with TRBD2. Germline-derived CDR1 and CDR2 are SGHRS and YFSETQ. V gave up 1 base and J gave up 4 bases; unmatched junction bases: 10. CDR3 length equals 16 residues. CDR3 bases: TGCGCCAGCAGCTTGAACGGCCCCCGCGGGAGAGAGACCCAGTACTTC. This gives the protein CASSLNGPRGRETQYF. Full variable domain (outside the CDR3, taken from reference TRBV5-1 and TRBJ2-5): KAGVTQTPRYLIKTRGQQVTLSCSPISGHRSVSWYQQTPGQGLQFLFEYFSETQRNKGNFPGRFSGRQFSNSRSEMNVSTLELGDSALYLCASSLNGPRGRETQYFGPGTRLLVL.

This chain links TRBV7-2 with TRBJ1-1, with D perhaps matching TRBD1 (5 bases). Germline CDR1 SGHTA, CDR2 FQGNSA. V shed 6 bases and J shed 11 bases, with 16 bases lying between them. The CDR3 runs 12 residues. Here the CDR3 DNA reads TGTGCCAGCAGTTCCCAGGGTTGGGTGGCTTTCTTT. It encodes CASSSQGWVAFF.

The chain links TRBV20-1 to TRBJ2-7, with 8 bases matching TRBD1. This CDR3 is 16 amino acids long. Trimming at V came to 3 bases and at J to 3 bases, leaving 13 bases not matched to a gene. Germline assignment: CDR1 DFQATT and CDR2 SNEGSKA (reference sequence). CDR3 bases: TGCAGTGCTAGTTACTTTGGGGCAGGGGGCATCTACGAGCAGTACTTC. Its translation: CSASYFGAGGIYEQYF.

V usage is TRBV5-6 and J usage is TRBJ2-7; a weak D match, TRBD2 (5 bases). This CDR3 contains 12 residues. V lost 1 base and J lost 4, with 6 bases in between. The V gene's germline CDR1 is SGHDT and CDR2 YYEEEE. The CDR3 DNA follows: TGTGCCAGCAGCTTGTGGGAGTACGAGCAGTACTTC. It encodes CASSLWEYEQYF.

The gene calls are TRBV7-2 and TRBJ2-7; the match to TRBD1 covers 10 bases. V dropped 3 bases and J dropped 5; count of bases not matched to a gene: 7. CDR1 SGHTA and CDR2 FQGNSA come from the germline V gene. The length of the CDR3 is 15 residues. The CDR3 DNA follows: TGTGCCAGCAGCTTGATGGACAGGGGGTTCGACGAGCAGTACTTC. It translates to CASSLMDRGFDEQYF.

The rearrangement uses TRBV2 and TRBJ1-5; a weak D match, TRBD1 (6 bases). V was clipped by 7 bases and J by 1 base, with 17 bases between them. Looked up from germline, CDR1 is SNHLY and CDR2 is FYNNEI. This CDR3 is built from 16 residues. CDR3 DNA: TGTGCCAGCACCCAAGCGGGGGGGCAGAGCAATCAGCCCCAGCATTTT. It translates to CASTQAGGQSNQPQHF.

This clone appeared once. The chain has TRBV5-1 and TRBJ2-7, with 11 bases fitting TRBD1. V lost 4 bases, J lost 2 bases, and 2 bases stayed unmatched. The CDR3 extends over 14 amino acids. Germline V gives CDR1 SGHRS, CDR2 YFSETQ. The CDR3 DNA is TGCGCCAGCAGCGAGGGACAGGGGGCCTACGAGCAGTACTTC. This sequence encodes CASSEGQGAYEQYF.

The rearrangement joins TRBV30 to TRBJ2-5; no firm D call. Trimming cost V 3 bases and J 4 bases, with 6 bases left between them. This CDR3 spans 11 amino acids. CDR1 is GTSNPN, CDR2 SVGIG, per germline (reference sequence). This CDR3 reads CAWRRLETQYF. CDR3 coding DNA: TGTGCCTGGAGGCGGCTAGAGACCCAGTACTTC. Variable domain in full (rest from reference TRBV30 and TRBJ2-5): SQTIHQWPATLVQPVGSPLSLECTVEGTSNPNLYWYRQAAGRGLQLLFYSVGIGQISSEVPQNLSASRPQDRQFILSSKKLLLSDSGFYLCAWRRLETQYFGPGTRLLVL.

This clone occurred once. V gene TRBV7-2 combines with J gene TRBJ2-3; no clear D gene. The germline CDR1 and CDR2 sequences are SGHTA and FQGNSA. The CDR3 sequence is 14 residues long. V was trimmed by 1 base and J by 10 bases, leaving 15 bases between them. The CDR3 DNA reads TGTGCCAGCAGCTTAGGCGGTTCCGCCAACGCGCAGTATTTT. Protein: CASSLGGSANAQYF.

This chain joins TRBV7-2 and TRBJ2-4; 11 bases are a match to TRBD2. Germline CDR1 SGHTA, CDR2 FQGNSA. This CDR3 is 19 amino acids long. Losses at the gene ends were 3 bases for V and 2 bases for J; bases not matched to a gene: 12. The chain's CDR3 is CASSFIFSGGAASKNIQYF. The CDR3 DNA follows: TGTGCCAGCAGCTTTATCTTTAGCGGGGGGGCCGCGTCCAAAAACATTCAGTACTTC.

This rearrangement joins TRBV7-6 to TRBJ1-4, with D unresolved. Trimming left V 0 bases short and J 5 bases short, with 16 bases between. CDR3 size: 17 residues. Germline assignment: CDR1 SGHVS and CDR2 FNYEAQ. CDR3 region: CASSLALMGSGNEKLFF. Here the CDR3 DNA reads TGTGCCAGCAGCTTAGCGCTAATGGGTTCCGGGAATGAAAAACTGTTTTTT.

This clone was seen once. J is TRBJ1-3 and V is TRBV7-9, with D tentatively TRBD1 (6 bases). CDR3 length: 16 amino acids. Trimming removed 3 bases from V and 4 bases from J, with 16 bases in between. Germline CDR1 is SEHNR and CDR2 is FQNEAQ (reference sequence). CDR3 protein: CASSLAHRERGNTIYF. The CDR3 DNA reads as TGTGCCAGCAGCTTGGCCCACAGGGAACGAGGAAACACCATATATTTT.

The CDR3 region is CASSLRGGSEQYF. DNA for the CDR3: TGTGCCAGCAGCTTGAGGGGAGGCTCCGAGCAGTACTTC. This chain uses TRBV5-4 with TRBJ2-7, with D possibly TRBD2 on 6 matching bases. Germline values: CDR1 SGHNT, CDR2 YYREEE (reference sequence). The ends were cut back, 1 base at V and 6 bases at J, with 11 bases in the middle. The CDR3 contains 13 residues. Together with reference TRBV5-4 and TRBJ2-7, the CDR3 gives the full variable domain: ETGVTQSPTHLIKTRGQQVTLRCSSQSGHNTVSWYQQALGQGPQFIFQYYREEENGRGNFPPRFSGLQFPNYSSELNVNALELDDSALYLCASSLRGGSEQYFGPGTRLTVT.

This rearrangement joins TRBV10-1 to TRBJ2-7; the D gene is possibly TRBD1 (6 bases). The CDR3 consists of 12 residues. V shed 8 bases and J shed 4 bases, with 12 bases lying between them. Germline CDR1 reads WNHNN; CDR2 reads SYGVQD (reference sequence). CDR3 protein: CASGDNSYEQYF. The CDR3 nucleotides are TGCGCCAGCGGGGACAATTCGTACGAGCAGTACTTC.

The rearrangement links TRBV7-9 to TRBJ2-3; TRBD1 matches 10 bases. The CDR3 is made up of 15 amino acids. The J segment lost 4 bases and the V segment lost 3 bases, leaving 4 bases of the junction unmatched. CDR1 SEHNR and CDR2 FQNEAQ come from the germline V gene (reference sequence). This chain's CDR3 is CASSFGQGESDTQYF. The CDR3 DNA sequence: TGTGCCAGCAGCTTCGGACAGGGGGAATCAGATACGCAGTATTTT.

There are a few counts of this clone. This chain connects TRBV5-4 to TRBJ2-2; 11 positions agree with TRBD2. The V gene end was trimmed by 3 bases and the J gene end by 3 bases; junction bases not matched to a gene: 7. Germline V gives CDR1 SGHNT, CDR2 YYREEE (reference sequence). CDR3 length: 17 residues. Here the CDR3 reads CASSSGLAELYTGELFF. CDR3 nucleotides: TGTGCCAGCAGCTCGGGACTAGCGGAGCTCTACACCGGGGAGCTGTTTTTT. Full variable domain (outside the CDR3, taken from reference TRBV5-4 and TRBJ2-2): ETGVTQSPTHLIKTRGQQVTLRCSSQSGHNTVSWYQQALGQGPQFIFQYYREEENGRGNFPPRFSGLQFPNYSSELNVNALELDDSALYLCASSSGLAELYTGELFFGEGSRLTVL.

The chain couples TRBV30 to TRBJ2-7; D perhaps matches TRBD2 (5 bases). CDR3 length equals 11 residues. V gave up 2 bases and J gave up 5 bases, with 7 bases separating them. Germline V gene lookup returns CDR1 GTSNPN and CDR2 SVGIG (reference sequence). CDR3 protein: CAWSFGNEQYF. CDR3 nucleotide sequence: TGTGCCTGGAGTTTCGGGAACGAGCAGTACTTC.

The chain uses TRBV3-1 (or the pseudogene TRBV3-2) and TRBJ1-1; D is uncertain. Per germline, CDR1 LGHDT and CDR2 YNNKEL (reference sequence). V shed 4 bases and J shed 4 bases, with 10 bases lying between them. The CDR3 runs to 13 residues. CDR3 in DNA: TGTGCCAGCAGCCTGGAAGGAGGCACTGAAGCTTTCTTT. Translated, it gives CASSLEGGTEAFF.

This chain joins TRBV5-1 and TRBJ2-2, with 10 nucleotides matching TRBD2. Per germline, CDR1 SGHRS and CDR2 YFSETQ. The CDR3 loop spans 16 amino acids. The ends lost 3 bases at V and 7 bases at J; junction bases unmatched: 9. This CDR3 reads CASSSSPSGGSGELFF. CDR3 bases: TGCGCCAGCAGCTCGTCACCTAGCGGGGGAAGCGGGGAGCTGTTTTTT.

The chain uses TRBV11-1 and TRBJ2-7; D possibly corresponds to TRBD1 (6 bases). V lost 4 bases, J lost 3 bases, and 10 bases lay in between. The CDR3 is 13 residues long. The germline gives CDR1 SGHAT, CDR2 FQDESV (reference sequence). CDR3 region: CASSYGQYYEQYF. The DNA of the CDR3 is TGTGCCAGCAGCTATGGACAGTACTACGAGCAGTACTTC.

The chain is built from TRBV6-5 and TRBJ1-6; D remains unclear. V gave up 4 bases and J gave up 0 bases, with 10 bases separating them. The CDR3 length is 16 residues. Germline lookup yields CDR1 MNHEY and CDR2 SVGAGI. The CDR3 here is CASSLQPSSYNSPLHF. CDR3 DNA sequence: TGTGCCAGCAGTTTACAGCCGAGCTCCTATAATTCACCCCTCCACTTT.

This clone was seen only once. The gene calls are TRBV11-2 and TRBJ1-1; D is ambiguous. The CDR3 has 14 amino acids. V lost 5 bases, J lost 0 bases, and 10 bases lay in between. Germline V gene lookup returns CDR1 SGHAT and CDR2 FQNNGV. CDR3 bases: TGTGCCAGCAGCCTGAGCAGGCTGAACACTGAAGCTTTCTTT. This codes for CASSLSRLNTEAFF.

The rearrangement joins TRBV14 to TRBJ2-1, with 7 bases aligning to TRBD2. The length of the CDR3 is 15 residues. V was clipped by 2 bases and J by 4 bases; unmatched bases: 5. The V gene's germline CDR1 is SGHDN and CDR2 FVKESK. The CDR3 nucleotides are TGTGCCAGCAGCCAATTGGGGGGGGGATACAATGAGCAGTTCTTC. Protein sequence: CASSQLGGGYNEQFF.